These 14 T cell receptor beta chains were all obtained from the same sample, sequenced in a study of human T cells and chemical hapten exposure. TCRdb reprocessed the RACE reads with MiXCR, giving one entry per CDR3 protein. Here the sample spans about 100,000 distinct CDR3 sequences, about 10% being singletons. Time point reported: patch test 2, 6 weeks after DPC sensitization. Treatment: therapeutic diphenylcyclopropenone sensitization with weekly scalp DPC. Sequencing used whole blood, obtained in connection with sensitization to the hapten diphenylcyclopropenone (DPC). The receptors derive from a woman in her 40s with alopecia areata. Some clones in this sample may be carry-over from other donors' samples.

Turning to this clonotype: Being one base from a much bigger clone, this may be a read error. The J gene is TRBJ2-5, the V gene TRBV24-1; no reliable D call. Germline V CDR1 and CDR2: KGHDR, SFDVKD. This CDR3 region has 13 residues. Trimming removed 7 bases from V and 2 bases from J, with 10 bases in between. CDR3 protein: CATRDGQQETQYF. The CDR3 DNA reads as TGTGCCACCAGGGATGGGCAGCAAGAGACCCAGTACTTC.

The chain employs TRBV11-3 and TRBJ2-3; a weak D match, TRBD2 (6 bases). The CDR3 consists of 19 residues. Germline CDR1 is SGHNT and CDR2 is YENEEA. The ends were cut back, 5 bases at V and 4 bases at J, with 28 bases in the middle. CDR3 coding DNA: TGTGCCAGCAGCCTTGGCGGGATCCTTGGGGCCATGGGCCCAGATACGCAGTATTTT. It yields the protein CASSLGGILGAMGPDTQYF.

This clonotype was recorded many times. The CDR3 DNA sequence: TGTGCCAGCAGACCACGGGGACCCACCGGGGAGCTGTTTTTT. Translation: CASRPRGPTGELFF. The chain has TRBV27 and TRBJ2-2; D tentatively reads TRBD1 or TRBD2 (5 bases each). Germline CDR1 MNHEY, CDR2 SMNVEV (reference sequence). Trimming pared 6 bases from V and 4 bases from J, leaving 12 bases between. The CDR3 sequence is 14 residues long.

This clonotype appeared many times. This chain uses TRBV6-2 or TRBV6-3 with TRBJ2-3, with D perhaps matching TRBD2 (5 bases). Germline V lookup: CDR1 MNHEY, CDR2 SVGEGT. This CDR3 contains 17 residues. Trimming shortened V by 7 bases and J by 5 bases, and 25 bases separated the two germline ends. CDR3 region: CASNYPSERREGDTQYF. CDR3 sequence (DNA): TGTGCCAGCAACTACCCCTCGGAGCGGCGAGAGGGAGATACGCAGTATTTT.

This clonotype was found a few times. The chain employs TRBV29-1 and TRBJ2-3, with TRBD1 identical over 7 bases. This CDR3 spans 13 amino acids. Per germline, CDR1 SQVTM and CDR2 ANQGSEA. The ends lost 7 bases at V and 5 bases at J; junction bases unmatched: 9. The CDR3 coding sequence is TGCAGCGCCCGACAGGGTGTCTTAGATACGCAGTATTTT. It translates to CSARQGVLDTQYF.

This clonotype was counted at least ten times. The chain links TRBV9 to TRBJ1-4, with D hard to call. The ends were cut back, 4 bases at V and 4 bases at J, with 11 bases in the middle. The CDR3 runs 14 residues. From germline, CDR1 is SGDLS and CDR2 YYNGEE. CDR3 nucleotide sequence: TGTGCCAGCAGCTTGGGGAGTTTTAATGAAAAACTGTTTTTT. Its translation is CASSLGSFNEKLFF.

As DNA, the CDR3 is TGCAGCGTTGAAGACGTGATCGGGGAGCTGTTTTTT. This gives the protein CSVEDVIGELFF. The chain is built from TRBV29-1 and TRBJ2-2; D remains ambiguous. Germline V gives CDR1 SQVTM, CDR2 ANQGSEA. V was pared by 0 bases and J by 7 bases, with 6 bases between. The CDR3 has 12 residues.

The chain recombines TRBV6-8 with TRBJ1-5; no definite D call. The CDR3 runs 17 residues. Germline V CDR1 and CDR2: MNHGY, SAAAGT. V was trimmed by 5 bases and J by 0 bases, leaving 17 bases between them. CDR3 sequence reads: CASSRRYPGPSNQPQHF. CDR3 nucleotides: TGTGCCAGCAGTAGAAGATACCCGGGCCCTAGCAATCAGCCCCAGCATTTT.

This clonotype was seen ten or more times. The J gene is TRBJ1-1, the V gene TRBV7-9, with D tentatively TRBD1 (5 bases). Germline assignment: CDR1 SEHNR and CDR2 FQNEAQ (reference sequence). This CDR3 contains 14 residues. V was clipped by 1 base and J by 1 base, with 7 bases between them. CDR3 sequence: CASSLDRRNTEAFF. CDR3 nucleotide sequence: TGTGCCAGCAGCTTAGACAGGAGGAACACTGAAGCTTTCTTT.

In this sample, this clonotype turned up many times. The rearrangement links TRBV30 to TRBJ2-2; D is unresolved. CDR3 size: 16 residues. CDR1 is GTSNPN, CDR2 SVGIG, per germline (reference sequence). The V gene lost 3 bases and the J gene lost 0 bases, with 14 bases spanning the gap. CDR3 in amino acids: CAWRTRTSTNTGELFF. The CDR3 DNA reads as TGTGCCTGGAGAACTCGGACCTCGACGAACACCGGGGAGCTGTTTTTT.

This clonotype has ten or more counts. The gene calls are TRBV28 and TRBJ2-7, with unresolved D. CDR1 and CDR2 from the germline V gene are MDHEN and SYDVKM. Trimming stripped 5 bases from V and 8 bases from J, with 13 bases between. The CDR3 runs 12 residues. The chain's CDR3 is CASSPAPRKQYF. The CDR3 bases are TGTGCCAGCAGTCCCGCTCCTAGAAAGCAGTACTTC.

At least ten counts were recorded for this clonotype. This chain joins TRBV5-1 and TRBJ2-7; 9 bases map to TRBD2. The CDR3 length is 15 residues. With V trimmed by 4 bases and J by 4 bases, 9 bases remained unmatched. Per germline, CDR1 SGHRS and CDR2 YFSETQ. The CDR3 loop reads CASSPRLAGRYEQYF. The CDR3, as DNA: TGCGCCAGCAGCCCCAGGCTAGCGGGAAGATACGAGCAGTACTTC.

This clonotype has ten or more counts. The V and J genes are TRBV6-2 or TRBV6-3 and TRBJ2-7; the match to TRBD1 covers 7 bases. The trim removed 6 bases at V and 4 bases at J, leaving 15 bases unmatched. CDR1 is MNHEY, CDR2 SVGEGT, per germline. There are 16 residues in the CDR3. In nucleotides, the CDR3 is TGTGCCAGCAGCCCGACAGGGACCCCTCTTTGGTACGAGCAGTACTTC. This codes for CASSPTGTPLWYEQYF.

This clonotype was seen a few times. The chain is built from TRBV7-9 and TRBJ2-3; 10 bases fit TRBD2. V lost 5 bases and J lost 4; bases outside the gene matches: 18. This CDR3 is 19 amino acids long. The germline V gene has CDR1 SEHNR and CDR2 FQNEAQ (reference sequence). The DNA for the CDR3 is TGTGCCAGCAGCCGCCCCGGCGGGAGCGGGAGGGCCTCCCCAGATACGCAGTATTTT. Translating it yields CASSRPGGSGRASPDTQYF.